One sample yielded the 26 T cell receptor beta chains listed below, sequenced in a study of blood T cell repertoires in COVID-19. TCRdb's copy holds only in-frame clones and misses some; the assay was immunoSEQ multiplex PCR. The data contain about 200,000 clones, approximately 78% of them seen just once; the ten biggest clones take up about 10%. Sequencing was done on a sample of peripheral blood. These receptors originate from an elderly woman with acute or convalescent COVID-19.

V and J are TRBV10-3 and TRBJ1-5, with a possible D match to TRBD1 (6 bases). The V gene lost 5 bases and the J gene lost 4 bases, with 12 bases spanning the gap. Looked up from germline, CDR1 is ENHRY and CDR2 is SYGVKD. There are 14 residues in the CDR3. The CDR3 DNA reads TGTGCCATCAGTTGGGACGGACAGAATCAGCCCCAGCATTTT. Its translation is CAISWDGQNQPQHF.

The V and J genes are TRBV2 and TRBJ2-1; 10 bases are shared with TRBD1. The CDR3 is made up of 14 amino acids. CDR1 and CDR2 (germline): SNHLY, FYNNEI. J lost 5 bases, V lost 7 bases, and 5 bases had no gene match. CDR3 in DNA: TGTGCCAGCATTCGGGACAGGGGTAACAATGAGCAGTTCTTC. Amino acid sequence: CASIRDRGNNEQFF.

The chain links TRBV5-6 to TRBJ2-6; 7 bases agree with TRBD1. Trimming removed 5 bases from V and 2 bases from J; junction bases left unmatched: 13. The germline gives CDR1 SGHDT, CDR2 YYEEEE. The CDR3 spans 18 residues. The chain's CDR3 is CASSKSATGFPGANVLTF. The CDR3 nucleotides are TGTGCCAGCAGTAAATCCGCGACAGGGTTCCCTGGGGCCAACGTCCTGACTTTC.

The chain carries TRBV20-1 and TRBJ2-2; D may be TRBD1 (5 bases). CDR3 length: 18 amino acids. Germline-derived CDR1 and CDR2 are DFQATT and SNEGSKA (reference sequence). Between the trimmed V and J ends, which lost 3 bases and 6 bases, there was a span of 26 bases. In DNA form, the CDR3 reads TGCAGTGCTAGTCGCAGGTTAAGTCCAACAGGAAAGGCCGGGGAGCTGTTTTTT. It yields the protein CSASRRLSPTGKAGELFF.

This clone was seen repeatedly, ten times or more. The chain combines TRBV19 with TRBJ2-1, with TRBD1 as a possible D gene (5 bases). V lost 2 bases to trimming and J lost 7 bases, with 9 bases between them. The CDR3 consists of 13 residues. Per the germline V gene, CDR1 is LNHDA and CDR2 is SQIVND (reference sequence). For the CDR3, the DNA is TGTGCCAGTAGTATAACACAGGTAAATGAGCAGTTCTTC. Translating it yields CASSITQVNEQFF.

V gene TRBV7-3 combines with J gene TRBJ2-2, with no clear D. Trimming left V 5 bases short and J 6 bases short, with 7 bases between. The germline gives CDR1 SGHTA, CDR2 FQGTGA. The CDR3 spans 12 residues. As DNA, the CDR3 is TGTGCCAGCAGCCACGGTCCCGGGGAGCTGTTTTTT. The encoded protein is CASSHGPGELFF.

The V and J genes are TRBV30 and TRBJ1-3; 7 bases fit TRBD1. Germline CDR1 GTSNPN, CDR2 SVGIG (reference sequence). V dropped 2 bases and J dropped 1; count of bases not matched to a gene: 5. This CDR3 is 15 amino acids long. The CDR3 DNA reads TGTGCCTGGAGTTTAGGGGGCGGATCTGGAAACACCATATATTTT. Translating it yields CAWSLGGGSGNTIYF.

The CDR3 sequence is CAIRKGENTEAFF. CDR3 sequence (DNA): TGTGCCATCAGGAAGGGGGAGAACACTGAAGCTTTCTTT. The chain has TRBV10-3 and TRBJ1-1; TRBD1 is a possible D gene (6 bases). Deletions cut 6 bases from V and 1 base from J, with 9 bases between. The CDR3 loop spans 13 amino acids. Per germline, CDR1 ENHRY and CDR2 SYGVKD.

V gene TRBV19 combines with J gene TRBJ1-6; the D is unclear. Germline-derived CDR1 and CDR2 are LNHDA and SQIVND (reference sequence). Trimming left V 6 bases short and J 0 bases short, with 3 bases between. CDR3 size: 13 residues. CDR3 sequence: CASRSSYNSPLHF. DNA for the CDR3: TGTGCCAGTAGGAGCTCCTATAATTCACCCCTCCACTTT.

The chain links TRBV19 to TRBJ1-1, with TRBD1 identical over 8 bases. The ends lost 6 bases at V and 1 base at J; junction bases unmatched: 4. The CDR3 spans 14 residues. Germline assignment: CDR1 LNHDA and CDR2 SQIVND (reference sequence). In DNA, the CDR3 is TGTGCCAGTAGGCCGGGACAGGCGAACACTGAAGCTTTCTTT. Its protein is CASRPGQANTEAFF.

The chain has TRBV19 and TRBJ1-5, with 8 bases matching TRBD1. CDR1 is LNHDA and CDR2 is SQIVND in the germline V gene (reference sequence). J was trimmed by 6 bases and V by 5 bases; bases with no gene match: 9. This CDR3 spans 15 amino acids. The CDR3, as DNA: TGTGCCAGTAGTTCTTTGACAGGGGCGGGTCAGCCCCAGCATTTT. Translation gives CASSSLTGAGQPQHF.

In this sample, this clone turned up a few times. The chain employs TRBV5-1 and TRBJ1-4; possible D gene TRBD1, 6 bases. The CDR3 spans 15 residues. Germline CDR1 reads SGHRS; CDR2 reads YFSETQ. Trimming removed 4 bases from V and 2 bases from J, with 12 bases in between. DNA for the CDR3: TGCGCCAGCAGCCTCAGGGGTTGGACTAATGAAAAACTGTTTTTT. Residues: CASSLRGWTNEKLFF.

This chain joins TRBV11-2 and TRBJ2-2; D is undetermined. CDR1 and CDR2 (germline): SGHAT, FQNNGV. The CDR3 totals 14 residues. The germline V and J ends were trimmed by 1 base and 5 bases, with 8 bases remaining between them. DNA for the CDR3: TGTGCCAGCAGCTTAGGTGGTCGGACCGGGGAGCTGTTTTTT. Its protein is CASSLGGRTGELFF.

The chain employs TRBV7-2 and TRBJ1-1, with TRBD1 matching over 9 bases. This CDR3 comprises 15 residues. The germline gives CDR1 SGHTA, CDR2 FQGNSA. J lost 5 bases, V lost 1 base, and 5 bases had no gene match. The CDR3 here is CASSLGGQGRTEAFF. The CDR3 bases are TGTGCCAGCAGCTTAGGGGGACAGGGTAGGACTGAAGCTTTCTTT.

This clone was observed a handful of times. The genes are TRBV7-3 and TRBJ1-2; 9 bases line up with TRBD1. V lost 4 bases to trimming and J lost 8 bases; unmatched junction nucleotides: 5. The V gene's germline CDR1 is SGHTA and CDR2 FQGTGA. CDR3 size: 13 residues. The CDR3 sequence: CASSSTGGGGYTF. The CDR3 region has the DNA TGTGCCAGCAGCTCAACAGGGGGCGGCGGCTACACCTTC.

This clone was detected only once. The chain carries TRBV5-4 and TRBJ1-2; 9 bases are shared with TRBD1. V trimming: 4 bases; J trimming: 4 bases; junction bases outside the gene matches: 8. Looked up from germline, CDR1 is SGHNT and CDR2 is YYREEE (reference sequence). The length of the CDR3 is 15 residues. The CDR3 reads CASSLDRGEIYGYTF. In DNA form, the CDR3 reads TGTGCCAGCAGCCTGGACAGGGGTGAGATCTATGGCTACACCTTC.

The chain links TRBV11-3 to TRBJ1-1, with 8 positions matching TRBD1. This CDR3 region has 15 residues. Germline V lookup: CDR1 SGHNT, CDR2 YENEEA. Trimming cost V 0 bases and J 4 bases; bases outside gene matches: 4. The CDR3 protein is CASSLEAGGFTEAFF. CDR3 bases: TGTGCCAGCAGCTTAGAGGCAGGGGGCTTCACTGAAGCTTTCTTT.

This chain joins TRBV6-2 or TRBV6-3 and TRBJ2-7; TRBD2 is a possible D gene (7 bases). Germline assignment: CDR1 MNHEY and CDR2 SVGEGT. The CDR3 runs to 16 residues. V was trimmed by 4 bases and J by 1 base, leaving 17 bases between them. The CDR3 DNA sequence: TGTGCCAGCAGTTCGACCCGGCGGGGGCTATCCTACGAGCAGTACTTC. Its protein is CASSSTRRGLSYEQYF.

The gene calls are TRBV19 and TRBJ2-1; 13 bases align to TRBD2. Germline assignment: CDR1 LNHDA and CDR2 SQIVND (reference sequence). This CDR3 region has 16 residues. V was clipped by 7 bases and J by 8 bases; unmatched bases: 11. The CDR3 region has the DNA TGTGCCAGTACCCGACAGGGGACTAGCGGGATTCATGAGCAGTTCTTC. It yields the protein CASTRQGTSGIHEQFF.

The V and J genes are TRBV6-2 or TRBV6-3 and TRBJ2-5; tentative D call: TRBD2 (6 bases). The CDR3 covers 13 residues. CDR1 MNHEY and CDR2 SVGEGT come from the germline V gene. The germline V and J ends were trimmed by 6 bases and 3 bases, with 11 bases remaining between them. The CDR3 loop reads CASSLRLEETQYF. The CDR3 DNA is TGTGCCAGCAGCCTCAGACTAGAAGAGACCCAGTACTTC.

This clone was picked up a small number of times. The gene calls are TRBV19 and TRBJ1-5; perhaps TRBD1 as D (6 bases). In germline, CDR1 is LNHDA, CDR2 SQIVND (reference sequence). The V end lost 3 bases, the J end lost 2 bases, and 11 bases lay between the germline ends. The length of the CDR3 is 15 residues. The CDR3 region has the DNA TGTGCCAGTAGTATGGGGGGGGCCGGCAATCAGCCCCAGCATTTT. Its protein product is CASSMGGAGNQPQHF.

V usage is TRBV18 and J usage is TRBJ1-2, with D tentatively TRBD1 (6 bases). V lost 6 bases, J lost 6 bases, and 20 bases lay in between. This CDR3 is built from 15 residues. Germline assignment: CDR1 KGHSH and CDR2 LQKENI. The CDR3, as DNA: TGTGCCAGCTCCGACCTGGTTCAGGGGCAAGATGGCTACACCTTC. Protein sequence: CASSDLVQGQDGYTF.

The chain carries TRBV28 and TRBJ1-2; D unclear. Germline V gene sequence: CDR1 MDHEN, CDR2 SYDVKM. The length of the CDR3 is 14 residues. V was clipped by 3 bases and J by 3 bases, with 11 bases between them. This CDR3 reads CASSFSRPDYGYTF. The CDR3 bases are TGTGCCAGCAGTTTCTCCAGGCCCGACTATGGCTACACCTTC.

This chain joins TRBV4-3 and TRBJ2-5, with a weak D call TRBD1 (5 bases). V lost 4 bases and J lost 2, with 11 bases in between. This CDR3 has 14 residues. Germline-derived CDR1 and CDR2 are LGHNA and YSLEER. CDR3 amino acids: CASSRRTLQETQYF. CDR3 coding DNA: TGCGCCAGCAGCCGCCGGACACTTCAAGAGACCCAGTACTTC.

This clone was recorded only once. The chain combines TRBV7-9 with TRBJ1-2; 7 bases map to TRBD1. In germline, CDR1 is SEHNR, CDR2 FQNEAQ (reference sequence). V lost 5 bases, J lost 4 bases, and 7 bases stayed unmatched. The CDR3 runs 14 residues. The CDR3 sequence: CASSTGQQSYGYTF. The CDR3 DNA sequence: TGTGCCAGCAGCACGGGACAGCAGTCCTATGGCTACACCTTC. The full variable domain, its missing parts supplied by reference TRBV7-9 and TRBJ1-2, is DTGVSQNPRHKITKRGQNVTFRCDPISEHNRLYWYRQTLGQGPEFLTYFQNEAQLEKSRLLSDRFSAERPKGSFSTLEIQRTEQGDSAMYLCASSTGQQSYGYTFGSGTRLTVV.

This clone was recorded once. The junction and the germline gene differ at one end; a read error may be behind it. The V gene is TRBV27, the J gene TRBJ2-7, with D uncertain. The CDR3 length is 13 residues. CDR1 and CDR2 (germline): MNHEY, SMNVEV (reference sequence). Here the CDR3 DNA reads TGTGCCAGCAGTTTCGCTTTTGAGAACGAGAAACACTTC. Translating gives CASSFAFENEKHF.